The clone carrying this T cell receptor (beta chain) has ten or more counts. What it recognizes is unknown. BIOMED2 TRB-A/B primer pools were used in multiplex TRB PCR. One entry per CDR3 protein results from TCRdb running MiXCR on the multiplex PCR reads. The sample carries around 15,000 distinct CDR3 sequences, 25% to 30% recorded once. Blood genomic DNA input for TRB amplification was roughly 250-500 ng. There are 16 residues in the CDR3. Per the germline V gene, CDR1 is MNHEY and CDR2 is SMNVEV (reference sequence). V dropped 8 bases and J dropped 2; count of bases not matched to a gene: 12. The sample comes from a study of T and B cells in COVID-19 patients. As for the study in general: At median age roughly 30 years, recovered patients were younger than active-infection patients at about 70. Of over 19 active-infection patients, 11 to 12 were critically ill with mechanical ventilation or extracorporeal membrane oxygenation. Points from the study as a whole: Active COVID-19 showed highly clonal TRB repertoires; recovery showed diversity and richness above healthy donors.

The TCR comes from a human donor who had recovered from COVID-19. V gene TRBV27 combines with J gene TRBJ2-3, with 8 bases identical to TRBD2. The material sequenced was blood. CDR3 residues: CASAGTRASFTDTQYF. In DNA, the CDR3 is TGTGCCAGCGCCGGGACTAGAGCATCATTCACAGATACGCAGTATTTT.